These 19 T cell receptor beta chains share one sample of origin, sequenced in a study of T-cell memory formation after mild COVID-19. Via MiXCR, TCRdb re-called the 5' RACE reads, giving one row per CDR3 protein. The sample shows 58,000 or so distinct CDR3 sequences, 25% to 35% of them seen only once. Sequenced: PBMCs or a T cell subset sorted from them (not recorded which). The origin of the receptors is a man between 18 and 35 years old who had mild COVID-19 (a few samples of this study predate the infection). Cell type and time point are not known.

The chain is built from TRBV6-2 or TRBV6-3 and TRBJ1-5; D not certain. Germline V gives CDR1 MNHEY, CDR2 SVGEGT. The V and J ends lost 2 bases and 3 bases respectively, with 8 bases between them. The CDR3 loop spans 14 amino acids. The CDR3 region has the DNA TGTGCCAGCAGTTACCGGGCCCACAATCAGCCCCAGCATTTT. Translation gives CASSYRAHNQPQHF.

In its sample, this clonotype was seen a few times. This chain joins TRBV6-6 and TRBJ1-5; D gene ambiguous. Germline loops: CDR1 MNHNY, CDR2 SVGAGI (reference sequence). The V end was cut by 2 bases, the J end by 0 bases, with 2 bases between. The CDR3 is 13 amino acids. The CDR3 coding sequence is TGTGCCAGCAGTTACGGTAGCAATCAGCCCCAGCATTTT. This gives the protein CASSYGSNQPQHF.

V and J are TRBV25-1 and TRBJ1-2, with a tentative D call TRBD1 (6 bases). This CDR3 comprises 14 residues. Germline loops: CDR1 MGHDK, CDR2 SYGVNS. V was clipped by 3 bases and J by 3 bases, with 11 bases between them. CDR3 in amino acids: CASSELGGYYGYTF. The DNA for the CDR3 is TGTGCCAGCAGTGAGCTTGGGGGCTACTATGGCTACACCTTC.

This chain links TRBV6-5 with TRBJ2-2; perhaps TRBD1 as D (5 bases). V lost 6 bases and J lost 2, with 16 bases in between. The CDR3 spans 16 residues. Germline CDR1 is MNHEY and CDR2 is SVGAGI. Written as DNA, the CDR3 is TGTGCCAGCAGCCTAGGGGCCCCTCGCAACACCGGGGAGCTGTTTTTT. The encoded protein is CASSLGAPRNTGELFF.

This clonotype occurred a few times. CDR3 DNA sequence: TGTGCCAGCAGCTTAAAGACAGATTATGAGCAGTTCTTC. This gives the protein CASSLKTDYEQFF. The rearrangement joins TRBV7-9 to TRBJ2-1; possibly TRBD1 for D (5 bases). V shed 2 bases and J shed 8 bases, with 10 bases lying between them. Germline V gene sequence: CDR1 SEHNR, CDR2 FQNEAQ (reference sequence). The CDR3 sequence is 13 residues long.

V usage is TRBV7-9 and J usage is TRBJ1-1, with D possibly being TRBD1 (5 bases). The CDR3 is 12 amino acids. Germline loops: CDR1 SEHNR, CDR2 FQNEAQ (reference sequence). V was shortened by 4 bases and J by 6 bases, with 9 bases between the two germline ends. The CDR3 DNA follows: TGTGCCAGCAGCTCCGGGGCCTCTGAAGCTTTCTTT. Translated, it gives CASSSGASEAFF.

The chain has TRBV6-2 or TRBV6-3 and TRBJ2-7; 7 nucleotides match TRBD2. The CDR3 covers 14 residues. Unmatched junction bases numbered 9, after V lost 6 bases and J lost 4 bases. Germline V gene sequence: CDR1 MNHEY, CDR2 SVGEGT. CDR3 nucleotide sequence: TGTGCCAGCAGCCTTAGCGACGGGAGGTACGAGCAGTACGTC. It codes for CASSLSDGRYEQYV.

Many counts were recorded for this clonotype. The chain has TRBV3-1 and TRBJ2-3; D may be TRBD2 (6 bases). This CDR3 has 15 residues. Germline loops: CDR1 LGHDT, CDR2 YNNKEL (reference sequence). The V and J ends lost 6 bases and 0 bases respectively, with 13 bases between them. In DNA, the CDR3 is TGTGCCAGCAGTCAAAGGGGACTTAGCACAGATACGCAGTATTTT. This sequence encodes CASSQRGLSTDTQYF.

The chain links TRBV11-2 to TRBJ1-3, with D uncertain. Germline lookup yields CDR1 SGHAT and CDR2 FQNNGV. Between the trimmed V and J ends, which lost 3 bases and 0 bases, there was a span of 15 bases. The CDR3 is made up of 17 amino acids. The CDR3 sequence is CASSFSMVTSSGNTIYF. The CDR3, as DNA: TGTGCCAGCAGCTTTTCGATGGTTACTAGCTCTGGAAACACCATATATTTT.

The CDR3 DNA sequence: TGTGCCAGCAGTACTAGCGGGGGGACTGAGCAGTTCTTC. Amino acids: CASSTSGGTEQFF. The rearrangement uses TRBV6-5 and TRBJ2-1, with 12 bases aligning to TRBD2. The CDR3 length is 13 residues. Germline lookup yields CDR1 MNHEY and CDR2 SVGAGI. V was pared by 5 bases and J by 9 bases, with 2 bases of the junction left unmatched.

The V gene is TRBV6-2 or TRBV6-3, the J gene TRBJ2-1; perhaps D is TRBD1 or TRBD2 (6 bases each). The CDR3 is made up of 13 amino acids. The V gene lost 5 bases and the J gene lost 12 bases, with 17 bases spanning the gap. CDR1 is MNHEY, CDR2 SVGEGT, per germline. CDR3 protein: CASSDFLRGGQFF. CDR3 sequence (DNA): TGTGCCAGCAGTGATTTTCTCAGGGGAGGGCAGTTCTTC.

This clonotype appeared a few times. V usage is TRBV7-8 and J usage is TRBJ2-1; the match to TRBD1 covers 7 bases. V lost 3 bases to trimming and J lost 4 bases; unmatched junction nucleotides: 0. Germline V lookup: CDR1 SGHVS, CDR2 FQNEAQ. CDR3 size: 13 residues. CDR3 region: CASSLTGYNEQFF. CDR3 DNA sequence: TGTGCCAGCAGCTTGACAGGGTACAATGAGCAGTTCTTC. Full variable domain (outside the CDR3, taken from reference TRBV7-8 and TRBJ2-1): GAGVSQSPRYKVAKRGQDVALRCDPISGHVSLFWYQQALGQGPEFLTYFQNEAQLDKSGLPSDRFFAERPEGSVSTLKIQRTQQEDSAVYLCASSLTGYNEQFFGPGTRLTVL.

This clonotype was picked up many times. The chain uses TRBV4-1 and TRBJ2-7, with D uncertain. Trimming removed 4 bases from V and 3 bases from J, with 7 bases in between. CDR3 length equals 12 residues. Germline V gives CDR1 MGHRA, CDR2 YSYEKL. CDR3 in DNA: TGCGCCAGCAGCCCAGGCGGCTACGAGCAGTACTTC. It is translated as CASSPGGYEQYF.

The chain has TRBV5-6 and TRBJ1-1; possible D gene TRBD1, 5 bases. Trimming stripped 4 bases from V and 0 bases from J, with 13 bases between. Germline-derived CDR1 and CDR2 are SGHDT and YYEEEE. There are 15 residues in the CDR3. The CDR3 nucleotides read TGTGCCAGCAGCCCCTCGACAGTTATGAACACTGAAGCTTTCTTT. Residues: CASSPSTVMNTEAFF.

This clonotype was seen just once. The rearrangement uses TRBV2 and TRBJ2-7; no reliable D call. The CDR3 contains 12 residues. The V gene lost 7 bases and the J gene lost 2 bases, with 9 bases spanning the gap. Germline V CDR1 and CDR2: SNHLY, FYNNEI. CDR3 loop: CASKRVTYEQYF. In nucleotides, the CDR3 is TGTGCCAGCAAGCGCGTGACCTACGAGCAGTACTTC.

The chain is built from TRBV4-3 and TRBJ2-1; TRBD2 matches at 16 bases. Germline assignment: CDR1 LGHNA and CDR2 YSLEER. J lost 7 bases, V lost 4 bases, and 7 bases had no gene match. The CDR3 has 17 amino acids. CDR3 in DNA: TGCGCCAGCAGCCCCCGGGGACTAGCGGGGGGGGGGAATGAGCAGTTCTTC. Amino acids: CASSPRGLAGGGNEQFF.

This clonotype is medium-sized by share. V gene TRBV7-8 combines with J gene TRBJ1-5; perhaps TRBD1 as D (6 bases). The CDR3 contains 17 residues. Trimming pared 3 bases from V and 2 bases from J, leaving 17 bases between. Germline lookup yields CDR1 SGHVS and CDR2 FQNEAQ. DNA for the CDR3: TGTGCCAGCAGCTTCAAAGACAGGCCCTTCGGCAATCAGCCCCAGCATTTT. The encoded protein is CASSFKDRPFGNQPQHF.

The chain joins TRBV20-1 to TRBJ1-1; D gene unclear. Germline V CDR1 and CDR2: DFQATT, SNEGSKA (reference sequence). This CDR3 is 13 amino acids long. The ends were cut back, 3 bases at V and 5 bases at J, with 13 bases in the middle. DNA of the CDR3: TGCAGTGCTAGCATTATGACCGAGACTGAAGCTTTCTTT. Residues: CSASIMTETEAFF.

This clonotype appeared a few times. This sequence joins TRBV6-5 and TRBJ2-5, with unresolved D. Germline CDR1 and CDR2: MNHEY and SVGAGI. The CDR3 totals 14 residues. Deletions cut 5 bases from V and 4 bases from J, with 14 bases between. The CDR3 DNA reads TGTGCCAGCAGTCCAACCGATTTATTAGAGACCCAGTACTTC. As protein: CASSPTDLLETQYF.